This T cell receptor (beta chain) was found in a study of Tregs in tolerant kidney transplant recipients. Notes on this clone: Its matching antigen is unknown.

Generated by immunoSEQ multiplex PCR, the TCRdb table keeps only in-frame clones and is missing some. The sample consists of some 88,000 clones, 85% to 95% of them appearing once. V was trimmed by 4 bases and J by 2 bases, leaving 9 bases between them. The CDR3 contains 13 residues. Germline CDR1 reads LNHNV; CDR2 reads YYDKDF (reference sequence). Thawed PBMCs were FACS-sorted into unstimulated CD4+CD25+CD127- regulatory T cells, CD4+CD25- non-regulatory cells, CD4 and CD8 cells. The study's findings and limits: No direct test of biological reproducibility was done here. Activated donor B cell expansion appeared to reveal the most relevant donor-specific TCRbeta repertoire. The small number of patients limits these findings pending further validation.

V and J are TRBV15 and TRBJ2-7; perhaps TRBD1 as D (6 bases). This TCR came from a human donor in good health. The specimen sequenced was CD8+ T cells from blood. The CDR3 here is CATSTRTAYEQYF. For the CDR3, the DNA is TGTGCCACCAGCACCCGGACAGCCTACGAGCAGTACTTC.